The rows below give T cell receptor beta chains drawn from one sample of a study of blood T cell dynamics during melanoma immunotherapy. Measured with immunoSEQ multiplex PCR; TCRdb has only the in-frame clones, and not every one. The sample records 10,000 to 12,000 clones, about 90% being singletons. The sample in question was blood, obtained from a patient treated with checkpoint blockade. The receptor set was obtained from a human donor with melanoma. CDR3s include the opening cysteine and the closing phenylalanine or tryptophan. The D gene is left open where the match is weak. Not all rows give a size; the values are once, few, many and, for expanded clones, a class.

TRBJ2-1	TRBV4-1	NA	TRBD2	CASSQDGGGSSYNEQFF	TGCGCCAGCAGCCAAGATGGGGGGGGGAGCTCCTACAATGAGCAGTTCTTC
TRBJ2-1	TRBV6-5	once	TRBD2	CASSYSGGNNEQFF	TGTGCCAGCAGTTACTCGGGGGGGAACAATGAGCAGTTCTTC
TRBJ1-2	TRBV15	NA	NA	CATSRGQDHGYTF	TGTGCCACCAGCAGAGGACAGGACCATGGCTACACCTTC
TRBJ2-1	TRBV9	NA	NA	CASSVVAGSNEQFF	TGTGCCAGCAGCGTGGTGGCGGGAAGCAATGAGCAGTTCTTC
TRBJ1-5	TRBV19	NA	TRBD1	CASSILGQRDQPQHF	TGTGCCAGTAGTATCCTGGGACAGAGGGATCAGCCCCAGCATTTT
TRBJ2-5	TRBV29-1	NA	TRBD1	CSVEDTGQGRETQYF	TGCAGCGTTGAAGATACGGGACAGGGTCGGGAGACCCAGTACTTC
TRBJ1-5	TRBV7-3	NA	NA	CASSLGNNQPQHF	TGTGCCAGCAGCTTGGGCAACAATCAGCCCCAGCATTTT
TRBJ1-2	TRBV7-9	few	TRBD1	CASSLPGQGVGYTF	TGTGCCAGCAGCTTACCCGGACAGGGAGTTGGCTACACCTTC
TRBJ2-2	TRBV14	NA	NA	CASSWVTGELFF	TGTGCCAGCAGTTGGGTTACCGGGGAGCTGTTTTTT
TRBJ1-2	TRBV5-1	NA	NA	CASSLGSDGEGYTF	TGCGCCAGCAGCTTGGGGTCGGACGGCGAAGGCTACACCTTC
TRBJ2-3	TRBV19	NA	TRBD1	CASRGTGRSTDTQYF	TGTGCCAGTAGGGGGACAGGGAGAAGCACAGATACGCAGTATTTT
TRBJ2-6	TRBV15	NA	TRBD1	CATKDRDGAGANVLTF	TGTGCCACAAAGGACAGGGATGGGGCTGGGGCCAACGTCCTGACTTTC
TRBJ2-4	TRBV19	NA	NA	CASSGTLYRNIQYF	TGTGCCAGCTCCGGGACTTTGTATCGAAACATTCAGTACTTC
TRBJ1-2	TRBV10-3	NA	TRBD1	CAIRSGTGSTNYGYTF	TGTGCCATCAGGAGCGGGACAGGGTCGACTAACTATGGCTACACCTTC
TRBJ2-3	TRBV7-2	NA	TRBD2	CASSPGTSGGAIDTQYF	TGTGCCAGCAGCCCGGGGACTAGCGGGGGGGCCATAGATACGCAGTATTTT
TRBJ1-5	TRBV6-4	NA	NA	CASSDSRRDSNQPQHF	TGTGCCAGCAGTGACTCAAGAAGGGATAGCAATCAGCCCCAGCATTTT
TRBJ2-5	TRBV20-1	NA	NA	CSAEKETQYF	TGCAGTGCTGAAAAAGAGACCCAGTACTTC